Listed below are T cell receptor beta chains from one sample, sequenced in a study of T cells after yellow fever vaccination. One entry per CDR3 protein results from TCRdb running MiXCR on the 5' RACE reads. The sample carries approximately 180,000 distinct CDR3 sequences, approximately 6.2% recorded once. This sample comprised CD4+ T cells sorted from PBMCs, obtained on the day of the first yellow fever vaccination. These receptors originate from a man between 18 and 35 years old who received the YFV17D yellow fever vaccine. The CDR3 runs from the conserved cysteine through the conserved F or W. The D gene is left open where the match is weak. Clone sizes are given selectively: once, few, many, or a class where the clone is expanded.

NA,TRBV10-3,TRBJ1-2,NA,TGTGCCATCAGGATGGACAGAATATATGGCTACACCTTC,CAIRMDRIYGYTF
NA,TRBV28,TRBJ2-4,few,TGTGCCAGCAGTTTAGGCAGAGAAAACATTCAGTACTTC,CASSLGRENIQYF
TRBD1,TRBV12-3/TRBV12-4,TRBJ1-1,many,TGTGCCAGCAGTTTTAGGACAGGGGGATTGAACACTGAAGCTTTCTTT,CASSFRTGGLNTEAFF
TRBD1,TRBV19,TRBJ1-2,many,TGTGCCAGTAGTTCCCGTGGGGGGACAGGCCGTTCATACACCTTC,CASSSRGGTGRSYTF
TRBD1,TRBV7-9,TRBJ2-7,few,TGTGCCAGCAGCCCCCAGTTCCGGGACAGAAACTCCTACGAGCAGTACTTC,CASSPQFRDRNSYEQYF
NA,TRBV5-5,TRBJ1-6,few,TGTGCCAGCAGCGTCGGCCAGGGACACAATTCACCCCTCCACTTT,CASSVGQGHNSPLHF
NA,TRBV5-1,TRBJ2-1,many,TGCGCCAGCAGCTTGGCTGGGGAAACCTACAATGAGCAGTTCTTC,CASSLAGETYNEQFF
NA,TRBV30,TRBJ2-1,many,TGTGCCGGACTCGGATCTAGCTCCTACAATGAGCAGTTCTTC,CAGLGSSSYNEQFF
TRBD1,TRBV7-9,TRBJ2-3,few,TGTGCCAGCAGCTTATCAGGGGGCCTAGGAGATACGCAGTATTTT,CASSLSGGLGDTQYF
NA,TRBV20-1,TRBJ2-2,NA,TGCAGTGCTAGAGTGTGGGGGCTCACCGGGGAGCTGTTTTTT,CSARVWGLTGELFF
TRBD1,TRBV25-1,TRBJ1-6,many,TGTGCCAGCACGAGGACAGGGCTTAATTCACCCCTCCACTTT,CASTRTGLNSPLHF
TRBD1,TRBV10-2,TRBJ2-3,few,TGCGCCAGCAGATGGACAGGGGGCACAGATACGCAGTATTTT,CASRWTGGTDTQYF
NA,TRBV7-3,TRBJ2-3,many,TGTGCCAGCAGCTTCGGCGGGCTCGGAGATACGCAGTATTTT,CASSFGGLGDTQYF
TRBD1,TRBV4-2,TRBJ1-3,many,TGTGCCAGCAGCCAAGGGGGACAGGCTGGAAACACCATATATTTT,CASSQGGQAGNTIYF
TRBD1,TRBV5-1,TRBJ1-1,NA,TGCGCCAGCAGCGCCTTAGACAGGGGGGCTACTGAAGCTTTCTTT,CASSALDRGATEAFF
TRBD1,TRBV18,TRBJ2-5,NA,TGTGTCAGCTCACCGGCTCGGGACAGGGGGCGAGAGACCCAGTACTTC,CVSSPARDRGRETQYF
NA,TRBV20-1,TRBJ1-3,few,TGCAGTGCTCCGATTCTCTGGGGAAACACCATATATTTT,CSAPILWGNTIYF
NA,TRBV20-1,TRBJ1-3,many,TGCAGTGCTAGAGAGGACAATACGAACACCATATATTTT,CSAREDNTNTIYF
TRBD2,TRBV20-1,TRBJ2-5,many,TGCAGTGGAGGCGGGGGACACCAAGAGACCCAGTACTTC,CSGGGGHQETQYF
NA,TRBV7-8,TRBJ2-4,many,TGTGCCAGCAGCTTTTGGAGGGGGGGCCCACAGGACATTCAGTACTTC,CASSFWRGGPQDIQYF
NA,TRBV6-5,TRBJ2-4,many,TGTGCCAGCCAGGCCCGGCAGGACAACGCCAAAAACATTCAGTACTTC,CASQARQDNAKNIQYF
NA,TRBV7-8,TRBJ1-2,few,TGTGCCAGCAGCTTAGCACCTCGAGAAACTGGCTACACCTTC,CASSLAPRETGYTF
NA,TRBV7-9,TRBJ1-2,NA,TGTGCCAGCAGCTCCAGGGTATCGGAATTCTATGGCTACACCTTC,CASSSRVSEFYGYTF